One and the same sample provided the 10 T cell receptor beta chains below, sequenced in a study of T cells in Graves' hyperthyroidism and ophthalmopathy. Amplified TCR beta CDR3 regions came from RNA transcripts. The HTBI set primed first-round TCR CDR3 RT-PCR. TCRdb used MiXCR to reprocess the multiplex PCR reads, holding one entry per CDR3 protein. The repertoire holds under 600,000 distinct CDR3 sequences, with approximately 15% as singletons. The sequenced material came from blood. Receptors originate from a woman between 40 and 50 years old with Graves' ophthalmopathy.

The genes are TRBV27 and TRBJ1-5; no definite D call. The CDR3 totals 13 residues. The germline V and J ends were trimmed by 7 bases and 0 bases, with 7 bases remaining between them. Looked up from germline, CDR1 is MNHEY and CDR2 is SMNVEV (reference sequence). DNA for the CDR3: TGTGCCAGCAATACAAATAGCAATCAGCCCCAGCATTTT. It specifies CASNTNSNQPQHF.

This sequence joins TRBV5-8 and TRBJ2-5; 9 nucleotides align to TRBD2. Germline V gene data show CDR1 as SGHTS and CDR2 as YDEGEE. V lost 1 base, J lost 6 bases, and 10 bases stayed unmatched. The CDR3 has 16 residues. The CDR3 spells CASSLIARGGDKTQYF. The DNA for the CDR3 is TGTGCCAGCAGCTTGATTGCGCGGGGGGGCGATAAGACCCAGTACTTC.

The chain links TRBV5-1 to TRBJ2-6, with a possible D match to TRBD2 (5 bases). The CDR3 loop spans 18 amino acids. Looked up from germline, CDR1 is SGHRS and CDR2 is YFSETQ. V was trimmed by 4 bases and J by 0 bases, leaving 17 bases between them. CDR3 protein: CASSIPGTLISGANVLTF. Written as DNA, the CDR3 is TGCGCCAGCAGCATCCCGGGAACGCTTATCTCTGGGGCCAACGTCCTGACTTTC.

Ten or more counts support this clonotype. V usage is TRBV5-6 and J usage is TRBJ2-3; 10 bases agree with TRBD2. The trim removed 1 base at V and 5 bases at J, leaving 4 bases unmatched. Per the germline V gene, CDR1 is SGHDT and CDR2 is YYEEEE. This CDR3 comprises 15 residues. The CDR3 region has the DNA TGTGCCAGCAGCTTGAGCGGGAGGGAGCAAGATACGCAGTATTTT. Protein product: CASSLSGREQDTQYF.

The V call is TRBV19, the J call TRBJ1-5; the match to TRBD1 covers 8 bases. Per the germline V gene, CDR1 is LNHDA and CDR2 is SQIVND (reference sequence). This CDR3 comprises 15 residues. Losses at the gene ends were 7 bases for V and 2 bases for J; bases not matched to a gene: 7. The CDR3: CASNSQGAGNQPQHF. The CDR3 coding sequence is TGTGCCAGTAATTCCCAGGGGGCCGGCAATCAGCCCCAGCATTTT.

The sample holds many counts of this clonotype. The chain couples TRBV30 to TRBJ1-5; D uncertain. The CDR3 covers 13 residues. Trimming took 0 bases from V and 6 from J, leaving 9 bases between them. Germline V gene data show CDR1 as GTSNPN and CDR2 as SVGIG (reference sequence). Here the CDR3 DNA reads TGTGCCTGGAGTGTATCGCGGCTTCAGCCCCAGCATTTT. Amino acid sequence: CAWSVSRLQPQHF. The entire variable domain, with the rest obtained from reference TRBV30 and TRBJ1-5, is as follows: SQTIHQWPATLVQPVGSPLSLECTVEGTSNPNLYWYRQAAGRGLQLLFYSVGIGQISSEVPQNLSASRPQDRQFILSSKKLLLSDSGFYLCAWSVSRLQPQHFGDGTRLSIL.

The chain employs TRBV2 and TRBJ2-7, with TRBD1 matching 8 bases. Germline V gene lookup returns CDR1 SNHLY and CDR2 FYNNEI. CDR3 length equals 15 residues. The V segment lost 6 bases and the J segment 6 bases; nucleotides outside the gene matches: 13. CDR3 DNA: TGTGCCAGCAGCGTCGGACAGGGAAGAGAGGGCGAGCAGTACTTC. Residues: CASSVGQGREGEQYF.

The chain employs TRBV16 and TRBJ1-5, with D unresolved. The CDR3 is 17 residues long. Trimming removed 3 bases at V and 0 bases at J, with 15 bases between. Per the germline V gene, CDR1 is KGHSY and CDR2 is FQNENV. The CDR3 region is CASSQLGGLISNQPQHF. Written as DNA, the CDR3 is TGTGCCAGCAGCCAGTTGGGCGGACTCATTAGCAATCAGCCCCAGCATTTT. The whole variable domain, filled in from reference TRBV16 and TRBJ1-5, reads GEEVAQTPKHLVRGEGQKAKLYCAPIKGHSYVFWYQQVLKNEFKFLISFQNENVFDETGMPKERFSAKCLPNSPCSLEIQATKLEDSAVYFCASSQLGGLISNQPQHFGDGTRLSIL.

This clonotype was detected ten times or more. The V gene is TRBV18, the J gene TRBJ1-2; D not resolved. Germline CDR1 and CDR2: KGHSH and LQKENI. This CDR3 is 12 amino acids long. Trimming took 3 bases from V and 8 from J, leaving 10 bases between them. The CDR3 DNA is TGTGCCAGCTCACCGAACACCGACGGCTACACCTTC. Translation gives CASSPNTDGYTF.

The V and J genes are TRBV20-1 and TRBJ1-2; D possibly corresponds to TRBD1 (5 bases). This CDR3 comprises 14 residues. The germline V gene encodes CDR1 DFQATT and CDR2 SNEGSKA (reference sequence). V lost 1 base and J 6 bases, leaving 15 bases between the germline ends. The CDR3 DNA follows: TGCAGTGCTAGAGGGCAGGGAAGAGCCAATGGCTACACCTTC. Residues: CSARGQGRANGYTF.